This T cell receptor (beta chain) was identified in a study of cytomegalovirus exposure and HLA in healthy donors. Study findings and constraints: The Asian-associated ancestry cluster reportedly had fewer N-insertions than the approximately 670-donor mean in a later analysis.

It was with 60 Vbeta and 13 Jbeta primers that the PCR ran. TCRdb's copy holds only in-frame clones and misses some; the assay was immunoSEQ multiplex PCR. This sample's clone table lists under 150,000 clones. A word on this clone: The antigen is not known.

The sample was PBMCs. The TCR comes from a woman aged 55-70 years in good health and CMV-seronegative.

The CDR3 reads CASSGTGGYEQYF. CDR3 coding DNA: TGTGCCAGCAGTGGGACAGGGGGTTACGAGCAGTACTTC. The chain employs TRBV2 and TRBJ2-7, with 10 bases identical to TRBD1. CDR3 size: 13 residues. J gave up 4 bases and V 4 bases, and 1 base lay outside the gene matches. Germline CDR1 and CDR2: SNHLY and FYNNEI.